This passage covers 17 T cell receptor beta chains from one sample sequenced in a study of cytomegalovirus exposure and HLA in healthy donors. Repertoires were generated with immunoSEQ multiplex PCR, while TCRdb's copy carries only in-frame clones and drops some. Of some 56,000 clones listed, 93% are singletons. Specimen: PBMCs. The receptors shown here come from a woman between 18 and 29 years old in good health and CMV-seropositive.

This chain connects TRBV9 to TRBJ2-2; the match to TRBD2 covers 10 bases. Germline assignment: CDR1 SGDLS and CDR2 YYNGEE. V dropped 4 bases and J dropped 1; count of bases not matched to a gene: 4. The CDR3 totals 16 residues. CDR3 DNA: TGTGCCAGCAGCTCAACTAGCGGGATGAACACCGGGGAGCTGTTTTTT. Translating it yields CASSSTSGMNTGELFF.

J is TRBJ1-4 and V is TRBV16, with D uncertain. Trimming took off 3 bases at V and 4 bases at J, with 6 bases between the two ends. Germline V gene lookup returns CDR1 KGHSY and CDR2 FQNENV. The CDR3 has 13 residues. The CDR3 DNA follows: TGTGCCAGCAGCCAGACACGTAATGAAAAACTGTTTTTT. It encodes CASSQTRNEKLFF.

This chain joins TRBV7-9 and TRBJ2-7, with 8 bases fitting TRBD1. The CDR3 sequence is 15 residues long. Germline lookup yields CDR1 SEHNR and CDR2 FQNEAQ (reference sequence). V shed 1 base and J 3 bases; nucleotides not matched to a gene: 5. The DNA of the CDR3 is TGTGCCAGCAGCTTAGGGACAGGGAATGACTACGAGCAGTACTTC. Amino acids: CASSLGTGNDYEQYF.

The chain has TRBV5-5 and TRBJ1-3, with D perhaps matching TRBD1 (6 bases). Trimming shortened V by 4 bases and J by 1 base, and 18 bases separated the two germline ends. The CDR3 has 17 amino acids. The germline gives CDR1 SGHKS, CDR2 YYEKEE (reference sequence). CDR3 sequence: CASSRGGHPTSGNTIYF. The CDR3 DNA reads TGTGCCAGCAGCCGGGGGGGGCACCCAACTTCTGGAAACACCATATATTTT.

CDR3 region: CASTDFWVPGGGELFF. The CDR3 DNA is TGTGCCAGCACCGACTTTTGGGTCCCCGGAGGCGGGGAGCTGTTTTTT. The chain is built from TRBV7-8 and TRBJ2-2, with a tentative D call TRBD2 (5 bases). With 7 bases removed from V and 7 bases from J, the gap between germline ends came to 22 bases. The CDR3 has 16 residues. The V gene's germline CDR1 is SGHVS and CDR2 FQNEAQ. Based on the CDR3 plus reference TRBV7-8 and TRBJ2-2, the full variable domain is GAGVSQSPRYKVAKRGQDVALRCDPISGHVSLFWYQQALGQGPEFLTYFQNEAQLDKSGLPSDRFFAERPEGSVSTLKIQRTQQEDSAVYLCASTDFWVPGGGELFFGEGSRLTVL.

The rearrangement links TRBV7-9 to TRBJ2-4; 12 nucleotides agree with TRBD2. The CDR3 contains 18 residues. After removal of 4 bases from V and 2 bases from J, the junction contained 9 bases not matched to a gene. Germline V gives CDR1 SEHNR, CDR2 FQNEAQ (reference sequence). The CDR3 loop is CASSSTPTSGGTKNIQYF. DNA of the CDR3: TGTGCCAGCAGCTCTACGCCGACTAGCGGGGGAACCAAAAACATTCAGTACTTC.

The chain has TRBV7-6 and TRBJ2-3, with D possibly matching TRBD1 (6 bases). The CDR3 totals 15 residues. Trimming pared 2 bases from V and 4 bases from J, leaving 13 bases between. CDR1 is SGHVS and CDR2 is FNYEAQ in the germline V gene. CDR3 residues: CASSLSRGAPDTQYF. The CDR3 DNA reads TGTGCCAGCAGCTTATCCAGGGGCGCACCAGATACGCAGTATTTT.

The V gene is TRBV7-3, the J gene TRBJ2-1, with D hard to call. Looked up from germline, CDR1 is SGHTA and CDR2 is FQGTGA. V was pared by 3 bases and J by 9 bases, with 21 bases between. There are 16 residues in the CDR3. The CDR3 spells CASSFSRPGWVSEQFF. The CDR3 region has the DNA TGTGCCAGCAGCTTCTCTAGACCCGGATGGGTTAGTGAGCAGTTCTTC.

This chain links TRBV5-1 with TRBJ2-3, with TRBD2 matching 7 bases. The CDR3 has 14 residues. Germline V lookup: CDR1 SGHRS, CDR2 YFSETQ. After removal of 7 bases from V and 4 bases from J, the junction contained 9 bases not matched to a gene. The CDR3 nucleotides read TGCGCCAGCGCCGCCTCGGGGGGTGCAGATACGCAGTATTTT. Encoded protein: CASAASGGADTQYF. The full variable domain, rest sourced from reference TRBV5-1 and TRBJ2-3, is KAGVTQTPRYLIKTRGQQVTLSCSPISGHRSVSWYQQTPGQGLQFLFEYFSETQRNKGNFPGRFSGRQFSNSRSEMNVSTLELGDSALYLCASAASGGADTQYFGPGTRLTVL.

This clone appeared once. CDR3 bases: TGTGCCAGCAGAGATCGGGGGGGCTATTCCTACGAGCAGTACTTC. This translates into CASRDRGGYSYEQYF. The chain couples TRBV28 to TRBJ2-7; 8 bases map to TRBD2. CDR1 and CDR2 from the germline V gene are MDHEN and SYDVKM. The CDR3 totals 15 residues. Trimming cost V 6 bases and J 1 base; bases outside gene matches: 8.

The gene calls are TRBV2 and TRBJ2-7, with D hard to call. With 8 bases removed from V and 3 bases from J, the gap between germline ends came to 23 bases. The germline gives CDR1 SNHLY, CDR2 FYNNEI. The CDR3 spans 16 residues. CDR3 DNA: TGTGCCAGCGACCCCCCGCTTGCAGACAAACACTACGAGCAGTACTTC. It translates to CASDPPLADKHYEQYF.

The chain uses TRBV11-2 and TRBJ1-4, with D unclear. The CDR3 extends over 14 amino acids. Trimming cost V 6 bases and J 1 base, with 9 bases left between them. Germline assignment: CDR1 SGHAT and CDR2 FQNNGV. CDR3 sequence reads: CASSTQLTNEKLFF. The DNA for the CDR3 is TGTGCCAGCAGTACACAGCTAACTAATGAAAAACTGTTTTTT.

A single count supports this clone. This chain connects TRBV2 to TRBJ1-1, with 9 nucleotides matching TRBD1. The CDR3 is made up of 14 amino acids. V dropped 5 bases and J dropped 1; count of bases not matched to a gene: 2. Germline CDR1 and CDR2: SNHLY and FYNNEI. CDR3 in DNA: TGTGCCAGCAGTCACAGGGGGCCGAACACTGAAGCTTTCTTT. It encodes CASSHRGPNTEAFF.

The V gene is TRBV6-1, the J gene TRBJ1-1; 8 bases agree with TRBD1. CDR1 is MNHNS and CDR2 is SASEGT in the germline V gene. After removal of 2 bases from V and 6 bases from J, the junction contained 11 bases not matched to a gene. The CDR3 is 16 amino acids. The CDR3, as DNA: TGTGCCAGCAGTGAACCGTTGACAGGGGATCTGGCTGAAGCTTTCTTT. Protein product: CASSEPLTGDLAEAFF.

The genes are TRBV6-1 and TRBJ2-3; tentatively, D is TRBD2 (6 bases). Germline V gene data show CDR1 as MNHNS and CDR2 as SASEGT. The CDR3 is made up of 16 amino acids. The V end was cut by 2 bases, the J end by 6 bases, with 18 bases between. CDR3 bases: TGTGCCAGCAGTGAACGAGGACCACTAGCAGCGGATACGCAGTATTTT. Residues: CASSERGPLAADTQYF.

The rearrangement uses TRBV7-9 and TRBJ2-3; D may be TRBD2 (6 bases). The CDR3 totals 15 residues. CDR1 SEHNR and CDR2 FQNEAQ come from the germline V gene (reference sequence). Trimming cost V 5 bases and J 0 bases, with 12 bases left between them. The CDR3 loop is CASSPAGSSTDTQYF. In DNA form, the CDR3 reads TGTGCCAGCAGCCCTGCGGGGTCTAGCACAGATACGCAGTATTTT.

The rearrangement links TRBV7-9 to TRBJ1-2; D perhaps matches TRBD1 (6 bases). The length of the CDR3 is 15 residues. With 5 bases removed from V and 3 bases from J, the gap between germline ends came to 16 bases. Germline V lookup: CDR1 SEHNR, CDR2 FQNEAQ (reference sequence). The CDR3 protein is CASSETGGADYGYTF. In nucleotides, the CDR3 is TGTGCCAGCAGCGAGACCGGGGGGGCGGACTATGGCTACACCTTC.